This TCR beta chain derives from a study of Ad26.COV2.S vaccination and SARS-CoV-2 variants. General study results and limits: Similar non-spike TCR breadth was seen in vaccine and placebo recipients. Spike-specific TCR breadth was greater after Ad26.COV2.S than placebo. Quantification of TCR breadth and depth may have yielded underestimates of total T cell responses. Substantial post-vaccination breadth of spike-specific CD8+ and CD4+ T cell responses was reported.

In the case of this clone: Its antigen is unknown. The same CDR3 also results from other DNA sequences found in this sample.

V gave up 3 bases and J gave up 7 bases, with 6 bases separating them. The CDR3 sequence is 12 residues long. Germline V gene lookup returns CDR1 KGHDR and CDR2 SFDVKD. TCRdb keeps only in-frame clones here, not all; method: immunoSEQ multiplex PCR. The sample lists approximately 340,000 clones, under 95% occurring once. The material was peripheral blood, obtained after recovery from COVID-19. The rearrangement joins TRBV24-1 to TRBJ2-1, with D possibly being TRBD1 (5 bases). The receptor comes from a human donor who had recovered from COVID-19. This CDR3 is CATSDRGNEQFF. CDR3 nucleotides: TGTGCCACCAGTGATAGGGGTAATGAGCAGTTCTTC.